What follows is one TCR beta chain and its context. Its specificity is not known. These data originate in a study of cytomegalovirus exposure and HLA in healthy donors. The PCR was carried out with 60 Vbeta primers and 13 Jbeta primers. The protocol was immunoSEQ multiplex PCR, while the TCRdb copy is restricted to in-frame clones and leaves out a portion. The profile shows some 150,000 clones, approximately 85% of them singletons. Study-wide results and caveats: A missense DCLRE1C variant was associated with V- and J-gene trimming of TCR beta chains in a later analysis, and an independent cohort replicated the association.

Sequencing was performed on PBMCs. The clonotype was recovered from a woman under 30 in good health and CMV-seronegative.

Here the CDR3 reads CASSPAAGLYNSPLHF. CDR3 sequence (DNA): TGTGCCAGCAGCCCCGCAGCAGGCCTTTATAATTCACCCCTCCACTTT. The gene calls are TRBV11-2 and TRBJ1-6; D is uncertain. Trimming left V 5 bases short and J 4 bases short, with 15 bases between. The CDR3 is made up of 16 amino acids. Germline V CDR1 and CDR2: SGHAT, FQNNGV.